Following are 7 T cell receptor beta chains from one sample sequenced in a study of tumor-infiltrating lymphocytes in localized non-small cell lung cancer. The assay was immunoSEQ multiplex PCR, and TCRdb's table has in-frame clones only and misses some. This table has 10,000 or so clones, about 75% appearing once. The sequencing sample was made of uninvolved lung tissue not adjacent to the tumor. These receptors came from a human donor with non-small cell lung cancer.

This clone was counted only a few times. V gene TRBV5-6 combines with J gene TRBJ1-1; 7 bases agree with TRBD1. The V segment lost 4 bases and the J segment 0 bases; nucleotides outside the gene matches: 3. This CDR3 is 14 amino acids long. Germline V gene sequence: CDR1 SGHDT, CDR2 YYEEEE. The DNA for the CDR3 is TGTGCCAGCAGCGTGACAGGGCTGAACACTGAAGCTTTCTTT. Amino acid sequence: CASSVTGLNTEAFF.

V usage is TRBV28 and J usage is TRBJ2-7, with TRBD1 matching over 7 bases. Germline V gene data show CDR1 as MDHEN and CDR2 as SYDVKM. V gave up 5 bases and J gave up 4 bases; unmatched junction bases: 14. The CDR3 has 16 amino acids. CDR3 bases: TGTGCCAGCAGTGACAATGACAGGGTGAAGGGATACGAGCAGTACTTC. It is translated as CASSDNDRVKGYEQYF.

This clone was picked up one time. The chain is built from TRBV2 and TRBJ1-4; 9 nucleotides line up with TRBD1. Germline V gives CDR1 SNHLY, CDR2 FYNNEI. This CDR3 is 13 amino acids long. The CDR3 DNA is TGTGCATGTAGTGGGACAGGGCGTCAAAAACTGTTTTTT. Encoded protein: CACSGTGRQKLFF.

The genes are TRBV25-1 and TRBJ1-1; tentative D call: TRBD1 (6 bases). This CDR3 is 15 amino acids long. The germline V gene encodes CDR1 MGHDK and CDR2 SYGVNS. The ends were cut back, 6 bases at V and 4 bases at J, with 18 bases in the middle. The CDR3 DNA is TGTGCCAGCAGCCCTTTGGGGGGCTGGGGCACTGAAGCTTTCTTT. Its protein is CASSPLGGWGTEAFF.

The CDR3 DNA follows: TGTGCCAGCAGCCAAGATGAGTTAGGAGACAGGGTGAACACTGAAGCTTTCTTT. Amino acids: CASSQDELGDRVNTEAFF. The V and J genes are TRBV4-2 and TRBJ1-1; TRBD1 aligns across 7 bases. The CDR3 sequence is 18 residues long. Germline V lookup: CDR1 LGHNA, CDR2 YNFKEQ. Germline trimming cut 0 bases from V and 0 bases from J; bases unmatched to any gene: 10.

The genes are TRBV6-8 and TRBJ2-2; D call uncertain. CDR1 and CDR2 (germline): MNHGY, SAAAGT. V was clipped by 7 bases and J by 0 bases, with 9 bases between them. The CDR3 contains 14 residues. Here the CDR3 DNA reads TGTGCCAGCAAGAGAACAGCGAACACCGGGGAGCTGTTTTTT. Translated: CASKRTANTGELFF.

This clone came up a few times. The chain combines TRBV30 with TRBJ2-3; D is possibly TRBD1 (6 bases). The CDR3 is 13 residues long. Trimming took 8 bases from V and 2 from J, leaving 14 bases between them. Germline CDR1 is GTSNPN and CDR2 is SVGIG (reference sequence). The CDR3, as DNA: TGTGCCGGAAGCAGGGGATCCACAGATACGCAGTATTTT. This codes for CAGSRGSTDTQYF.